This T cell receptor (beta chain) is drawn from a study of HIV-infected patients and healthy controls. All unsorted peripheral T cells were captured because whole blood was used without fractionation. The RNA source was a roughly 2.5 ml peripheral blood draw. Reverse transcription used around 500 ng RNA and constant-region primers for alpha and beta. Alpha and beta chain libraries were made separately by chain-specific third strand synthesis with multiplexing indices. A single primer pair per chain amplified all rearrangements, with per-molecule barcodes. TCRdb recomputed calls from the 5' RACE reads with MiXCR, one row per CDR3 protein. The sample holds around 18,000 distinct CDR3 sequences, 10% seen once. Looked up from germline, CDR1 is MNHNS and CDR2 is SASEGT. The CDR3 extends over 14 amino acids. Trimming pared 5 bases from V and 0 bases from J, leaving 8 bases between. This clonotype was found a few times.

Material: blood. The sequence came from an adult in good health. The chain joins TRBV6-1 to TRBJ1-5, with D hard to call. In DNA form, the CDR3 reads TGTGCCAGCAGTACGACTAGTAGCAATCAGCCCCAGCATTTT. It translates to CASSTTSSNQPQHF.